The entry below describes one TCR beta chain. This record comes from a study of blood T cell repertoires in COVID-19. About the research overall: The samples span acute and convalescent COVID-19 from the United States, Italy and Spain. The analysed material was cDNA or gDNA that came from T cells, B-cell-depleted T cells, or PBMCs.

As processed by the authors: Cell counts per sample came from amplifying reference gene primers. Generated by immunoSEQ multiplex PCR, the TCRdb table keeps only in-frame clones and is missing some. V, J and clone size reflect that table, while D and trimming were determined from the DNA. This sample has approximately 220,000 clones, with 84% found just once. The CDR3 length is 14 residues. Deletions cut 1 base from V and 7 bases from J, with 11 bases between. Germline V gives CDR1 SGHRS, CDR2 YFSETQ. The chain uses TRBV5-1 and TRBJ1-4; D might be TRBD1 (6 bases). This TCR was sampled from a woman aged 55-70 years who had recovered from COVID-19. Sequencing used peripheral blood. The CDR3 region has the DNA TGCGCCAGCAGCTTGAAACAGGGAGTTGAAAAACTGTTTTTT. It yields the protein CASSLKQGVEKLFF.